The 20 T cell receptor beta chains below come from one sample, sequenced in a study of blood T cell repertoires in COVID-19 (dated by TCRdb to the early 2020s). Libraries came from the immunoSEQ multiplex PCR assay. TCRdb obtained this table from immuneACCESS and retained in-frame rearrangements with V and J assigned. These tables miss some clones; where compared with another copy, unresolved V genes account for less than half of the shortfall, and the remainder is unexplained. The sample table contains some 44,000 clones; only one count was recorded for around 93% of them. The leading ten clones occupy 12% of the sample. Sequenced input: peripheral blood. These receptors all stem from a human donor in a cohort sampled during active COVID-19.

The chain carries TRBV12-3 or TRBV12-4 and TRBJ2-2; D gene ambiguous. The CDR3 spans 11 residues. V shed 6 bases and J shed 7 bases, with 6 bases lying between them. CDR3 region: CASSYGGELFF. The CDR3 DNA reads as TGTGCCAGCAGCTATGGCGGGGAGCTGTTTTTT.

The rearrangement joins TRBV6-5 to TRBJ2-5; 7 bases agree with TRBD1. The junction had 8 bases not matched to a gene; V was cut back by 2 bases and J by 5 bases. Germline loops: CDR1 MNHEY, CDR2 SVGAGI. This CDR3 has 15 amino acids. The CDR3 DNA follows: TGTGCCAGCAGTTACGGCACAGGGGCTAGCGAGACCCAGTACTTC. It yields the protein CASSYGTGASETQYF.

This chain links TRBV5-5 with TRBJ1-1; 11 bases match TRBD1. Germline V gene sequence: CDR1 SGHKS, CDR2 YYEKEE (reference sequence). The V segment lost 1 base and the J segment 10 bases; nucleotides outside the gene matches: 3. The CDR3 is made up of 13 amino acids. CDR3 loop: CASSLPGQGVAFF. Written as DNA, the CDR3 is TGTGCCAGCAGCTTGCCGGGACAGGGGGTAGCTTTCTTT.

The chain joins TRBV30 to TRBJ2-7; D may be TRBD2 (6 bases). This CDR3 comprises 13 residues. Between the trimmed V and J ends, which lost 7 bases and 8 bases, there was a span of 21 bases. Germline V gene data show CDR1 as GTSNPN and CDR2 as SVGIG (reference sequence). The CDR3 nucleotides read TGTGCCTTAACGGGACTTATGGTGAAGAAGCAGTACTTC. Residues: CALTGLMVKKQYF.

This chain uses TRBV7-2 with TRBJ2-4; 7 bases fit TRBD2. Germline V CDR1 and CDR2: SGHTA, FQGNSA. Trimming removed 3 bases from V and 4 bases from J; junction bases left unmatched: 3. This CDR3 region has 14 residues. The CDR3 region is CASSFGGGKNIQYF. CDR3 DNA: TGTGCCAGCAGCTTTGGCGGGGGAAAAAACATTCAGTACTTC.

The chain carries TRBV19 and TRBJ1-5, with D perhaps matching TRBD1 (6 bases). The CDR3 is made up of 15 amino acids. Germline lookup yields CDR1 LNHDA and CDR2 SQIVND (reference sequence). V lost 7 bases to trimming and J lost 0 bases, with 13 bases between them. Here the CDR3 reads CASIPRGYSNQPQHF. In DNA, the CDR3 is TGTGCCAGTATTCCCAGGGGCTATAGCAATCAGCCCCAGCATTTT.

This sequence joins TRBV9 and TRBJ2-1; the match to TRBD2 covers 7 bases. The CDR3 is made up of 17 amino acids. V lost 0 bases, J lost 8 bases, and 14 bases stayed unmatched. Germline V lookup: CDR1 SGDLS, CDR2 YYNGEE. The CDR3 reads CASSVEESGLAGDEQFF. CDR3 sequence (DNA): TGTGCCAGCAGCGTAGAAGAGAGTGGACTTGCGGGGGATGAGCAGTTCTTC.

The V and J genes are TRBV7-9 and TRBJ2-3, with 7 nucleotides matching TRBD2. The CDR3 runs to 16 residues. J gave up 1 base and V 5 bases, and 9 bases lay outside the gene matches. Germline CDR1 SEHNR, CDR2 FQNEAQ (reference sequence). CDR3 nucleotides: TGTGCCAGCAGCCCCCGGGGCGGGGGAGGCACAGATACGCAGTATTTT. Translation: CASSPRGGGGTDTQYF.

V is TRBV5-4 and J is TRBJ2-2; maybe TRBD1 (7 bases). V was cut by 3 bases and J by 0 bases, with 12 bases left in between. The CDR3 sequence is 16 residues long. Germline lookup yields CDR1 SGHNT and CDR2 YYREEE (reference sequence). The CDR3 bases are TGTGCCAGCAGCTGGAGGGACAGAGCGAACACCGGGGAGCTGTTTTTT. This encodes CASSWRDRANTGELFF.

The chain combines TRBV6-6 with TRBJ2-1, with D perhaps TRBD2 (6 bases). This CDR3 has 12 amino acids. The germline gives CDR1 MNHNY, CDR2 SVGAGI (reference sequence). Trimming took 6 bases from V and 5 from J, leaving 8 bases between them. The CDR3 is CASSRLDNEQFF. The CDR3 region has the DNA TGTGCCAGCAGCCGACTAGACAATGAGCAGTTCTTC.

The gene calls are TRBV27 and TRBJ2-6, with 8 positions matching TRBD1. V gave up 4 bases and J gave up 0 bases; unmatched junction bases: 5. Germline V gene lookup returns CDR1 MNHEY and CDR2 SMNVEV (reference sequence). The CDR3 is 17 residues long. This chain's CDR3 is CASSWRTGRSGANVLTF. CDR3 sequence (DNA): TGTGCCAGCAGTTGGAGGACAGGGCGCTCTGGGGCCAACGTCCTGACTTTC.

The chain uses TRBV20-1 and TRBJ1-2; D ambiguous. Germline CDR1 and CDR2: DFQATT and SNEGSKA (reference sequence). The ends were cut back, 3 bases at V and 4 bases at J, with 12 bases in the middle. CDR3 length: 13 amino acids. CDR3 nucleotide sequence: TGCAGTGCTAGTACCCCCTCAGGCTATGGCTACACCTTC. Protein product: CSASTPSGYGYTF.

The chain combines TRBV29-1 with TRBJ2-1; 10 bases agree with TRBD1. The germline CDR1 and CDR2 sequences are SQVTM and ANQGSEA. The CDR3 covers 13 residues. After removal of 5 bases from V and 9 bases from J, the junction contained 7 bases not matched to a gene. For the CDR3, the DNA is TGCAGCGTTTTGACAGGGGGCGGGAGTGAGCAGTTCTTC. Its protein product is CSVLTGGGSEQFF.

The genes are TRBV4-2 and TRBJ2-7; D gene uncertain. The V gene lost 4 bases and the J gene lost 0 bases, with 10 bases spanning the gap. The CDR3 is 14 residues long. Germline CDR1 and CDR2: LGHNA and YNFKEQ. The CDR3 region is CASSPSSSSYEQYF. The DNA for the CDR3 is TGTGCCAGCAGCCCCTCGTCCAGCTCCTACGAGCAGTACTTC.

The chain links TRBV12-5 to TRBJ2-2; weak D call: TRBD1 (5 bases). CDR3 length: 15 residues. V lost 3 bases, J lost 2 bases, and 10 bases lay in between. Germline-derived CDR1 and CDR2 are LGHNT and FRNRAP. In nucleotides, the CDR3 is TGTGCTAGTGGTTTACGGCAGGGAAACACCGGGGAGCTGTTTTTT. This codes for CASGLRQGNTGELFF.

This clone was recorded once. The chain combines TRBV11-2 with TRBJ2-1, with D perhaps TRBD1 (5 bases). CDR1 is SGHAT, CDR2 FQNNGV, per germline. This CDR3 contains 13 residues. Trimming stripped 5 bases from V and 4 bases from J, with 9 bases between. CDR3 sequence (DNA): TGTGCCAGCAGCGTGGGGCAGTACAATGAGCAGTTCTTC. Translated: CASSVGQYNEQFF. Combining the CDR3 with reference TRBV11-2 and TRBJ2-1 gives the whole variable domain EAGVAQSPRYKIIEKRQSVAFWCNPISGHATLYWYQQILGQGPKLLIQFQNNGVVDDSQLPKDRFSAERLKGVDSTLKIQPAKLEDSAVYLCASSVGQYNEQFFGPGTRLTVL.

This chain connects TRBV7-9 to TRBJ1-1; D remains unclear. Trimming stripped 2 bases from V and 10 bases from J, with 8 bases between. From germline, CDR1 is SEHNR and CDR2 FQNEAQ (reference sequence). This CDR3 region has 11 residues. The CDR3 nucleotides are TGTGCCAGCAGCTTATATGGAGTAGCTTTCTTT. As protein: CASSLYGVAFF.

The V and J genes are TRBV29-1 and TRBJ1-1; D is perhaps TRBD1 (5 bases). From germline, CDR1 is SQVTM and CDR2 ANQGSEA. Trimming left V 7 bases short and J 1 base short, with 10 bases between. The CDR3 runs to 12 residues. CDR3 region: CSGRDRNTEAFF. The CDR3 coding sequence is TGCAGCGGGAGAGACAGGAACACTGAAGCTTTCTTT.

The rearrangement uses TRBV12-3 or TRBV12-4 and TRBJ1-2; a possible D gene is TRBD1 (5 bases). The V and J ends lost 7 bases and 4 bases respectively, with 10 bases between them. The CDR3 consists of 12 residues. The DNA for the CDR3 is TGTGCCAGCAACCGCGACAGCTATGGCTACACCTTC. Its translation is CASNRDSYGYTF.

V is TRBV7-2 and J is TRBJ2-1; 15 nucleotides match TRBD2. V gave up 5 bases and J gave up 1 base; unmatched junction bases: 6. CDR3 length: 18 residues. CDR1 and CDR2 from the germline V gene are SGHTA and FQGNSA. CDR3 DNA: TGTGCCAGCAGCCAGCGGACTAGCGGGGGGGGGTCCTACAATGAGCAGTTCTTC. Protein: CASSQRTSGGGSYNEQFF.